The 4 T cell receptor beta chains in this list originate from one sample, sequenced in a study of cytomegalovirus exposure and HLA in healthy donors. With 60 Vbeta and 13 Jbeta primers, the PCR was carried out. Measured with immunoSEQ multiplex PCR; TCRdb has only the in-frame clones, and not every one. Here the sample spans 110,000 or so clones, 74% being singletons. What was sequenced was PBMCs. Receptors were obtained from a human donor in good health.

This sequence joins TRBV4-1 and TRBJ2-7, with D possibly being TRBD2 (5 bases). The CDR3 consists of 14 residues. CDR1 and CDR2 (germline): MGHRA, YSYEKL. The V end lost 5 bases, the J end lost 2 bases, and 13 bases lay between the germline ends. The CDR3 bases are TGCGCCAGCAGCTCGGGATTCCTGCCCTACGAGCAGTACTTC. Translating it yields CASSSGFLPYEQYF.

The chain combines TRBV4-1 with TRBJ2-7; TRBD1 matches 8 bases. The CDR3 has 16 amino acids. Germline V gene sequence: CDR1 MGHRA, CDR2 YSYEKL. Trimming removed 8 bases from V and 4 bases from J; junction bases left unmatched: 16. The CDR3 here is CASGKGTGQGIYEQYF. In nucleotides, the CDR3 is TGCGCCAGCGGCAAAGGGACCGGACAGGGAATATACGAGCAGTACTTC.

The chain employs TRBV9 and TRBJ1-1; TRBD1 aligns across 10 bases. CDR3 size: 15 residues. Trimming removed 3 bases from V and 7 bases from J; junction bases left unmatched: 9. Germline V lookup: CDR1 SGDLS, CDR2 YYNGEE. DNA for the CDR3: TGTGCCAGCAGCGATGGGGGACAGGGGATGGTTGAAGCTTTCTTT. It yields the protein CASSDGGQGMVEAFF.

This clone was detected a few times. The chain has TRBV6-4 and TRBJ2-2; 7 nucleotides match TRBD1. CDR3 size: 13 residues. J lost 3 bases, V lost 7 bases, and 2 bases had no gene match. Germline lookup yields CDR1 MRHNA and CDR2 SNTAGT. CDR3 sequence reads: CASKGADTGELFF. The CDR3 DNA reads TGTGCCAGCAAGGGGGCCGACACCGGGGAGCTGTTTTTT.